This passage covers 31 T cell receptor beta chains from one sample sequenced in a study of OX40 agonist ivuxolimab in advanced cancers. Sequencing was performed with immunoSEQ multiplex PCR; in TCRdb, only in-frame clones are kept and a portion is missing. The repertoire holds some 65,000 clones, roughly 87% seen once, with under 3.5% in the top ten. Material: CD4+ or CD8+ T cells sorted from blood, obtained in a trial of the OX40 agonist ivuxolimab. These receptors were taken from an adult with an advanced solid tumor such as melanoma, head and neck, liver or kidney cancer.

V and J are TRBV28 and TRBJ1-2; D remains ambiguous. The germline gives CDR1 MDHEN, CDR2 SYDVKM. The CDR3 contains 13 residues. Trimming removed 3 bases from V and 8 bases from J, with 13 bases in between. In nucleotides, the CDR3 is TGTGCCAGCAGTTTGGGCGGGGAGTGGGGCTACACCTTC. Its protein product is CASSLGGEWGYTF.

The chain carries TRBV18 and TRBJ1-5, with 9 nucleotides matching TRBD1. The CDR3 is 16 residues long. CDR1 KGHSH and CDR2 LQKENI come from the germline V gene. The trim removed 5 bases at V and 3 bases at J, leaving 8 bases unmatched. Here the CDR3 DNA reads TGTGCCAGCTCAGGATCCGGGACAGGGAACAATCAGCCCCAGCATTTT. This sequence encodes CASSGSGTGNNQPQHF.

The CDR3 sequence is CASKRDTWAWEQYF. The CDR3 DNA sequence: TGTGCCAGCAAGAGGGACACATGGGCATGGGAGCAGTACTTC. The V and J genes are TRBV6-5 and TRBJ2-7; D possibly corresponds to TRBD1 (6 bases). Trimming stripped 7 bases from V and 7 bases from J, with 20 bases between. The length of the CDR3 is 14 residues. The germline V gene has CDR1 MNHEY and CDR2 SVGAGI.

The chain has TRBV28 and TRBJ1-2; no clear D gene. The V end was cut by 7 bases, the J end by 0 bases, with 12 bases between. The CDR3 spans 14 residues. In germline, CDR1 is MDHEN, CDR2 SYDVKM. CDR3 region: CASNQDGPNYGYTF. As DNA, the CDR3 is TGTGCCAGCAACCAGGACGGGCCTAACTATGGCTACACCTTC.

The CDR3 DNA reads TGTGCCAGCAGTAAGGGACTAGCGGTTTACAATGAGCAGTTCTTC. Encoded protein: CASSKGLAVYNEQFF. V is TRBV6-6 and J is TRBJ2-1; 11 bases match TRBD2. Per germline, CDR1 MNHNY and CDR2 SVGAGI (reference sequence). The junction had 4 bases not matched to a gene; V was cut back by 5 bases and J by 4 bases. CDR3 length: 15 amino acids.

This chain uses TRBV11-3 with TRBJ2-1, with 9 bases matching TRBD1. The CDR3 length is 20 residues. Germline values: CDR1 SGHNT, CDR2 YENEEA. Losses at the gene ends were 5 bases for V and 0 bases for J; bases not matched to a gene: 17. This chain's CDR3 is CASSPGVGQGPFSSYNEQFF. In DNA, the CDR3 is TGTGCCAGCAGCCCGGGGGTAGGACAGGGGCCATTTAGCTCCTACAATGAGCAGTTCTTC.

The V gene is TRBV11-2, the J gene TRBJ1-1; no clear D gene. The CDR3 spans 14 residues. The V gene's germline CDR1 is SGHAT and CDR2 FQNNGV. V was trimmed by 2 bases and J by 1 base, leaving 8 bases between them. The DNA for the CDR3 is TGTGCCAGCAGCTTAAGACAAAGGAACACTGAAGCTTTCTTT. Protein: CASSLRQRNTEAFF.

The rearrangement uses TRBV13 and TRBJ2-5; D possibly corresponds to TRBD1 (5 bases). The closer fit of TRBJ2-7 to the DNA end suggests the J call may be wrong. Germline CDR1 PRHDT, CDR2 FYEKMQ (reference sequence). The CDR3 extends over 15 amino acids. The CDR3 is CASSALQAIAYEQYF. CDR3 nucleotides: TGTGCCAGCAGCGCGTTACAGGCGATCGCCTACGAGCAGTACTTC.

The V and J genes are TRBV5-1 and TRBJ1-5; TRBD1 might be the D (6 bases). This CDR3 is 13 amino acids long. Germline V gene lookup returns CDR1 SGHRS and CDR2 YFSETQ. V lost 4 bases to trimming and J lost 6 bases, with 11 bases between them. CDR3 in amino acids: CASSLQGTQPQHF. The CDR3 nucleotides read TGCGCCAGCAGCCTACAGGGAACTCAGCCCCAGCATTTT.

The CDR3 sequence is CASSHRQGQETQYF. The CDR3 region has the DNA TGTGCCAGCAGCCATCGACAGGGACAAGAGACCCAGTACTTC. The rearrangement joins TRBV28 to TRBJ2-5; 7 nucleotides match TRBD1. V lost 6 bases and J lost 2; bases outside the gene matches: 6. Germline V gene lookup returns CDR1 MDHEN and CDR2 SYDVKM. The CDR3 runs to 14 residues.

This chain connects TRBV2 to TRBJ2-7, with D maybe TRBD1 (5 bases). Germline CDR1 SNHLY, CDR2 FYNNEI. The CDR3 spans 12 residues. With 8 bases removed from V and 2 bases from J, the gap between germline ends came to 10 bases. CDR3 amino acids: CASGQVTYEQYF. DNA of the CDR3: TGTGCCAGCGGACAAGTAACCTACGAGCAGTACTTC.

The chain carries TRBV7-2 and TRBJ1-6; the D is unclear. Trimming pared 5 bases from V and 7 bases from J, leaving 15 bases between. The CDR3 runs to 15 residues. The germline gives CDR1 SGHTA, CDR2 FQGNSA. The CDR3 nucleotides are TGTGCCAGCAGCCCCGACACGATTGTGAATTCACCCCTCCACTTT. Translated, it gives CASSPDTIVNSPLHF.

The chain recombines TRBV7-3 with TRBJ2-1; 12 bases are a match to TRBD2. The J segment lost 10 bases and the V segment lost 5 bases, leaving 9 bases of the junction unmatched. Germline V gene lookup returns CDR1 SGHTA and CDR2 FQGTGA. The CDR3 runs to 15 residues. The CDR3 bases are TGTGCCAGCAGCCTCCTAGCGGGGGGGCCCCGAGAGCAGTTCTTC. The encoded protein is CASSLLAGGPREQFF. Drawing the rest from reference TRBV7-3 and TRBJ2-1, the complete variable domain is GAGVSQTPSNKVTEKGKYVELRCDPISGHTALYWYRQSLGQGPEFLIYFQGTGAADDSGLPNDRFFAVRPEGSVSTLKIQRTERGDSAVYLCASSLLAGGPREQFFGPGTRLTVL.

The rearrangement uses TRBV18 and TRBJ1-2; 11 nucleotides match TRBD1. The CDR3 sequence is 16 residues long. Germline V gene data show CDR1 as KGHSH and CDR2 as LQKENI. With V trimmed by 3 bases and J by 6 bases, 9 bases remained unmatched. The chain's CDR3 is CASSPFPGQGGDGYTF. The CDR3 DNA is TGTGCCAGCTCACCGTTCCCGGGACAGGGGGGCGATGGCTACACCTTC.

This sequence joins TRBV4-3 and TRBJ2-7; 9 nucleotides align to TRBD1. The CDR3 runs 16 residues. Germline CDR1 reads LGHNA; CDR2 reads YSLEER. V dropped 0 bases and J dropped 0; count of bases not matched to a gene: 3. Here the CDR3 reads CASSQDTGGTSYEQYF. CDR3 sequence (DNA): TGCGCCAGCAGCCAAGATACAGGGGGCACCTCCTACGAGCAGTACTTC.

The chain couples TRBV18 to TRBJ1-5; possible D gene TRBD1, 6 bases. Germline CDR1 is KGHSH and CDR2 is LQKENI. Trimming took 4 bases from V and 0 from J, leaving 7 bases between them. The CDR3 has 14 amino acids. The CDR3 sequence: CASSRTDSNQPQHF. The CDR3 coding sequence is TGTGCCAGCTCACGGACAGATAGCAATCAGCCCCAGCATTTT.

The chain couples TRBV4-3 to TRBJ1-5; a possible D gene is TRBD1 (5 bases). The germline V gene has CDR1 LGHNA and CDR2 YSLEER. V was cut by 3 bases and J by 0 bases, with 6 bases left in between. The CDR3 spans 14 residues. DNA of the CDR3: TGCGCCAGCAGCCACGACAGTAGCAATCAGCCCCAGCATTTT. Translation: CASSHDSSNQPQHF.

CDR3 nucleotide sequence: TGTGCCAGCTCGCCTCCCCGGGACAGGGGGCCTGGCTACACCTTC. It codes for CASSPPRDRGPGYTF. The chain couples TRBV18 to TRBJ1-2; TRBD1 aligns across 12 bases. The CDR3 has 15 amino acids. Germline V gives CDR1 KGHSH, CDR2 LQKENI. V shed 6 bases and J 7 bases; nucleotides not matched to a gene: 9.

This chain connects TRBV30 to TRBJ2-7; TRBD1 might be the D (5 bases). Per germline, CDR1 GTSNPN and CDR2 SVGIG (reference sequence). This CDR3 contains 13 residues. V lost 3 bases and J lost 6, with 15 bases in between. CDR3 nucleotides: TGTGCCTGGAGAGGTCAGGGAACGGTCGAGCAGTACTTC. Protein product: CAWRGQGTVEQYF.

The chain employs TRBV7-9 and TRBJ2-1; D gene uncertain. Trimming took off 2 bases at V and 9 bases at J, with 5 bases between the two ends. Per germline, CDR1 SEHNR and CDR2 FQNEAQ (reference sequence). The CDR3 extends over 11 amino acids. The CDR3 bases are TGTGCCAGCAGCTTATTGGTTGAGCAGTTCTTC. Translated, it gives CASSLLVEQFF.

The rearrangement links TRBV6-6 to TRBJ2-6; D gene ambiguous. V was pared by 8 bases and J by 4 bases, with 0 bases between. Germline V gene data show CDR1 as MNHNY and CDR2 as SVGAGI (reference sequence). This CDR3 has 10 residues. The CDR3 is CASGANVLTF. DNA for the CDR3: TGTGCCAGCGGGGCCAACGTCCTGACTTTC.

The chain combines TRBV12-5 with TRBJ1-5, with TRBD1 identical over 9 bases. The CDR3 runs to 16 residues. J was trimmed by 6 bases and V by 4 bases; bases with no gene match: 10. Germline CDR1 is LGHNT and CDR2 is FRNRAP. The CDR3 spells CASGWITGGAGQPQHF. The CDR3 DNA reads as TGTGCTAGTGGTTGGATCACAGGGGGCGCGGGTCAGCCCCAGCATTTT.

The chain links TRBV30 to TRBJ2-1; tentatively, D is TRBD1 or TRBD2 (5 bases each). The germline V and J ends were trimmed by 5 bases and 9 bases, with 14 bases remaining between them. CDR3 size: 12 residues. The germline gives CDR1 GTSNPN, CDR2 SVGIG (reference sequence). The CDR3 reads CAWGTLLTEQFF. The CDR3 nucleotides are TGTGCCTGGGGGACCCTCCTGACTGAGCAGTTCTTC. Drawing the rest from reference TRBV30 and TRBJ2-1, the complete variable domain is SQTIHQWPATLVQPVGSPLSLECTVEGTSNPNLYWYRQAAGRGLQLLFYSVGIGQISSEVPQNLSASRPQDRQFILSSKKLLLSDSGFYLCAWGTLLTEQFFGPGTRLTVL.

The chain uses TRBV5-8 and TRBJ2-7; 11 positions agree with TRBD2. The CDR3 length is 16 residues. V shed 3 bases, J shed 4 bases, and the junction held 9 bases outside the gene matches. Germline lookup yields CDR1 SGHTS and CDR2 YDEGEE. The CDR3 DNA is TGTGCCAGCAGCTCGCCCCCGGGACTAGCGGAGTACGAGCAGTACTTC. Its translation is CASSSPPGLAEYEQYF.

The V call is TRBV6-5, the J call TRBJ1-2, with a weak D call TRBD1 (6 bases). V lost 4 bases and J 4 bases, leaving 13 bases between the germline ends. Germline CDR1 is MNHEY and CDR2 is SVGAGI. The CDR3 sequence is 14 residues long. The CDR3 sequence is CASSFRTAAYGYTF. CDR3 in DNA: TGTGCCAGCAGTTTCCGGACAGCCGCCTATGGCTACACCTTC.

V gene TRBV28 combines with J gene TRBJ2-7; D is uncertain. The CDR3 runs to 13 residues. Trimming removed 6 bases from V and 2 bases from J, with 11 bases in between. The germline V gene has CDR1 MDHEN and CDR2 SYDVKM. The CDR3 DNA reads as TGTGCCAGCAGCCCCCATACGACCTACGAGCAGTACTTC. Its protein is CASSPHTTYEQYF.

V is TRBV6-5 and J is TRBJ1-3; D remains unclear. Trimming took 6 bases from V and 10 from J, leaving 19 bases between them. Germline loops: CDR1 MNHEY, CDR2 SVGAGI. This CDR3 spans 14 amino acids. The CDR3 spells CASRLDGSSRTIYF. For the CDR3, the DNA is TGTGCCAGCAGACTTGACGGTTCCTCAAGGACCATATATTTT.

This clone was seen once. The chain couples TRBV7-6 to TRBJ1-1; D ambiguous. The CDR3 is 15 amino acids. Trimming shortened V by 1 base and J by 0 bases, and 9 bases separated the two germline ends. Germline-derived CDR1 and CDR2 are SGHVS and FNYEAQ. The CDR3 sequence is CASSLGLGMNTEAFF. CDR3 bases: TGTGCCAGCAGCTTAGGACTGGGGATGAACACTGAAGCTTTCTTT.

The rearrangement links TRBV11-1 to TRBJ2-2; D possibly corresponds to TRBD1 (6 bases). Trimming took 0 bases from V and 5 from J, leaving 13 bases between them. CDR1 and CDR2 (germline): SGHAT, FQDESV (reference sequence). The CDR3 sequence is 16 residues long. CDR3: CASSLALIGGTGELFF. The CDR3 DNA reads TGTGCCAGCAGCTTAGCGCTAATAGGGGGAACCGGGGAGCTGTTTTTT.

The chain combines TRBV2 with TRBJ2-5; TRBD2 is a possible D gene (6 bases). The CDR3 covers 14 residues. CDR1 and CDR2 (germline): SNHLY, FYNNEI. Trimming took off 6 bases at V and 1 base at J, with 12 bases between the two ends. CDR3 nucleotides: TGTGCCAGCAGCGAGGGACTGACCCAAGAGACCCAGTACTTC. Translated, it gives CASSEGLTQETQYF.

The chain has TRBV10-3 and TRBJ1-1; TRBD1 aligns across 8 bases. V was clipped by 2 bases and J by 2 bases; unmatched bases: 4. The CDR3 covers 15 residues. Germline V gene lookup returns CDR1 ENHRY and CDR2 SYGVKD. As DNA, the CDR3 is TGTGCCATCAGTGAGCCGGGACAGGCTAACACTGAAGCTTTCTTT. Translating gives CAISEPGQANTEAFF.